The clone carrying this TCR beta chain has at least ten counts. This sample is part of a study of low-dose radiotherapy and immunotherapy resistance in tumors. Trimming pared 4 bases from V and 1 base from J, leaving 5 bases between. Per germline, CDR1 MDHEN and CDR2 SYDVKM. This CDR3 region has 14 residues. As to time point: before trial treatment. Patients deemed eligible presented with advanced solid tumors lacking tumor-infiltrating lymphocytes. Gene-specific TRAV and TRBV primers were used for first-strand cDNA, covering alpha and beta chains. Amplification, which lasted roughly 22 PCR cycles, used a constant-region primer and V-primer adapter to amplify TCRs. Each CDR3 protein is one row after TCRdb ran MiXCR on the reads. Among tens of thousands of distinct CDR3 sequences listed, 15% to 20% were seen once.

This chain joins TRBV28 and TRBJ2-6; D not certain. The specimen was PBMCs, collected before treatment. The sequence was collected from a male donor with prostate cancer. CDR3 coding DNA: TGTGCCAGCAGTTCGCGATCTGGGGCCAACGTCCTGACTTTC. Its protein product is CASSSRSGANVLTF.